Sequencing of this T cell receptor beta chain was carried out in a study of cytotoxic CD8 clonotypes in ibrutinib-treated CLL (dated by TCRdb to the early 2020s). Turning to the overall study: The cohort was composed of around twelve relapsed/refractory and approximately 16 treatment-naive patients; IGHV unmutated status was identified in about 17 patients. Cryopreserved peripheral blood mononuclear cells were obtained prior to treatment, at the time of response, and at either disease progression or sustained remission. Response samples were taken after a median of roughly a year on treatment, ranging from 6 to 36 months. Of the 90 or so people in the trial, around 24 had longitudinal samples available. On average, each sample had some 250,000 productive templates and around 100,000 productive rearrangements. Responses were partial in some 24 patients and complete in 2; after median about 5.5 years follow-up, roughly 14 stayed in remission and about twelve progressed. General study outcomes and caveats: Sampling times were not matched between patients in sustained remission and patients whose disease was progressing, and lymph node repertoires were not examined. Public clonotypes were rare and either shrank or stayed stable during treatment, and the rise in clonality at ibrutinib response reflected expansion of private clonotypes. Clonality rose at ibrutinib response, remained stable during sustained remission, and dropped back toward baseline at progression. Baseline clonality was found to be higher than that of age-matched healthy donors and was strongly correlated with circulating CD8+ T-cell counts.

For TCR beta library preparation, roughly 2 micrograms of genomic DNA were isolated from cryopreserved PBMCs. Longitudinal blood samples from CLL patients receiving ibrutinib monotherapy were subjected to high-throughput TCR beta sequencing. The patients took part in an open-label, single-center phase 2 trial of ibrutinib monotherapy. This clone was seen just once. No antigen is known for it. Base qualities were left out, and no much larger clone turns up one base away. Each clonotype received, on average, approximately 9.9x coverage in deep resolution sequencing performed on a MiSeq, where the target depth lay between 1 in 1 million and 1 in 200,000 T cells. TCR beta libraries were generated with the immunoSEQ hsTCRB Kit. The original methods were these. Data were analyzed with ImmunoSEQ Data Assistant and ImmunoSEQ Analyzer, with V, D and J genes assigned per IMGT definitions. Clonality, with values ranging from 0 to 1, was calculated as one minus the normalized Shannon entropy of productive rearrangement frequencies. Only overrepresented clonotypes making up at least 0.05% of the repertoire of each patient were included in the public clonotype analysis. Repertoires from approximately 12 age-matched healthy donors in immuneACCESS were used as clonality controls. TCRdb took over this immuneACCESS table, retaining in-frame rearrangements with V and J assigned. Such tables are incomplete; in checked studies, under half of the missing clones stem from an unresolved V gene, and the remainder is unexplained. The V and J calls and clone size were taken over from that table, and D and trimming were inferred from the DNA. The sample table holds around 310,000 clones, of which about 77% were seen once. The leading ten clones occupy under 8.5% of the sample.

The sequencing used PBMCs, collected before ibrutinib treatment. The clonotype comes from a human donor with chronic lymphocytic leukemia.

The CDR3 region has the sequence CASSFGSQRYNEQFF. The sequenced DNA: TGTGCCAGCAGCTTCGGGAGCCAGAGGTACAATGAGCAGTTCTTC. The chain is made from TRBV7-9 and TRBJ2-1, and possibly TRBD2, on 6 matching bases. V is reduced by 3 bases and J by 4 bases, leaving a spacing of 13 bases between them. Taken from cysteine to phenylalanine, the CDR3 has 15 residues. Left in the record is the CDR3 DNA by itself, 45 bases read in frame from the first base. CDR1 and CDR2 were assigned from the germline V gene (reference sequence) as SEHNR and FQNEAQ.